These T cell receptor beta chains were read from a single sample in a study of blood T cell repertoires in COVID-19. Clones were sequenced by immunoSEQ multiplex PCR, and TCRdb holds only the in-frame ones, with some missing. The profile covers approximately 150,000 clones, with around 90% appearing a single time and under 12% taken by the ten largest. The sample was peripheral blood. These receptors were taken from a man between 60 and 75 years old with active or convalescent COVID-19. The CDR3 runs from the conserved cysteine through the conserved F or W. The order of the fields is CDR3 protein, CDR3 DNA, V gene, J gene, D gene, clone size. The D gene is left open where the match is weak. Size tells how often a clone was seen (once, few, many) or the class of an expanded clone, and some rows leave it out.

CDR3 protein: CASSLGSNTEAFF
CDR3 DNA: TGTGCCAGCAGTTTAGGCTCAAACACTGAAGCTTTCTTT
V gene: TRBV28
J gene: TRBJ1-1
D gene: -
clone size: -

CDR3 protein: CATSDPGQVHTGELFF
CDR3 DNA: TGTGCCACCAGTGATCCCGGACAGGTTCATACCGGGGAGCTGTTTTTT
V gene: TRBV24-1
J gene: TRBJ2-2
D gene: TRBD1
clone size: -

CDR3 protein: CASSALGTGSFGYTF
CDR3 DNA: TGTGCCAGCAGCGCCTTAGGGACAGGCAGTTTCGGCTACACCTTC
V gene: TRBV9
J gene: TRBJ1-2
D gene: TRBD1
clone size: -

CDR3 protein: CASSSLRGGNQPQHF
CDR3 DNA: TGTGCCAGCAGTTCCCTAAGGGGTGGCAATCAGCCCCAGCATTTT
V gene: TRBV28
J gene: TRBJ1-5
D gene: -
clone size: -

CDR3 protein: CASTLVGLARSSYNEQFF
CDR3 DNA: TGTGCCAGCACTCTAGTCGGACTAGCCCGAAGCTCCTACAATGAGCAGTTCTTC
V gene: TRBV7-8
J gene: TRBJ2-1
D gene: TRBD2
clone size: -

CDR3 protein: CATSDPAGGLQETQYF
CDR3 DNA: TGTGCCACCAGTGATCCAGCGGGAGGGCTCCAAGAGACCCAGTACTTC
V gene: TRBV24-1
J gene: TRBJ2-5
D gene: TRBD2
clone size: -

CDR3 protein: CATSEGQGSNQPQHF
CDR3 DNA: TGTGCCACCAGTGAAGGACAGGGATCCAATCAGCCCCAGCATTTT
V gene: TRBV24-1
J gene: TRBJ1-5
D gene: TRBD1
clone size: -

CDR3 protein: CASSPQGSYNEQFF
CDR3 DNA: TGTGCCAGCAGCCCCCAGGGGTCCTACAATGAGCAGTTCTTC
V gene: TRBV11-3
J gene: TRBJ2-1
D gene: -
clone size: once

CDR3 protein: CATSRRTYEQFF
CDR3 DNA: TGTGCCACCAGCCGACGGACTTATGAGCAGTTCTTC
V gene: TRBV15
J gene: TRBJ2-1
D gene: -
clone size: once

CDR3 protein: CASLSSEEPQHF
CDR3 DNA: TGTGCCAGCCTTTCTTCCGAGGAGCCCCAGCATTTT
V gene: TRBV28
J gene: TRBJ1-5
D gene: -
clone size: once

CDR3 protein: CASSTSSGETQYF
CDR3 DNA: TGTGCCAGCAGCACTAGCTCCGGGGAGACCCAGTACTTC
V gene: TRBV7-2
J gene: TRBJ2-5
D gene: -
clone size: -

CDR3 protein: CASSPTGPSYGYTF
CDR3 DNA: TGTGCCAGCAGCCCAACAGGGCCATCCTATGGCTACACCTTC
V gene: TRBV11-2
J gene: TRBJ1-2
D gene: -
clone size: -

CDR3 protein: CASSVGAGSSYNEQFF
CDR3 DNA: TGTGCCAGCAGCGTAGGAGCGGGCAGCTCCTACAATGAGCAGTTCTTC
V gene: TRBV9
J gene: TRBJ2-1
D gene: -
clone size: -

CDR3 protein: CASSPTSAALTKDEQFF
CDR3 DNA: TGTGCCAGCAGTCCCACCTCAGCGGCCCTCACGAAGGATGAGCAGTTCTTC
V gene: TRBV28
J gene: TRBJ2-1
D gene: -
clone size: -

CDR3 protein: CASSHEASGYTF
CDR3 DNA: TGTGCCAGCAGCCATGAAGCTAGTGGCTACACCTTC
V gene: TRBV3-1/TRBV3-2
J gene: TRBJ1-2
D gene: -
clone size: few

CDR3 protein: CASSPTTADNSPLHF
CDR3 DNA: TGTGCCAGCAGCCCAACGACCGCGGATAATTCACCCCTCCACTTT
V gene: TRBV5-6
J gene: TRBJ1-6
D gene: -
clone size: few

CDR3 protein: CASSLGGGSGYEQYF
CDR3 DNA: TGTGCCAGCAGCTTGGGAGGCGGTAGCGGCTACGAGCAGTACTTC
V gene: TRBV5-4
J gene: TRBJ2-7
D gene: -
clone size: -

CDR3 protein: CASSLGPGGRRMNTEAFF
CDR3 DNA: TGTGCCAGCAGTTTGGGGCCGGGGGGGCGGAGGATGAACACTGAAGCTTTCTTT
V gene: TRBV28
J gene: TRBJ1-1
D gene: -
clone size: -

CDR3 protein: CASSIGQGINSPLHF
CDR3 DNA: TGTGCCAGTAGTATTGGACAGGGGATTAATTCACCCCTCCACTTT
V gene: TRBV19
J gene: TRBJ1-6
D gene: TRBD1
clone size: -

CDR3 protein: CASRNGGSYGYTF
CDR3 DNA: TGTGCCAGTCGAAACGGGGGATCCTATGGCTACACCTTC
V gene: TRBV19
J gene: TRBJ1-2
D gene: -
clone size: once

CDR3 protein: CASTNPRTSGPYEQYF
CDR3 DNA: TGTGCCAGCACTAACCCCCGGACTAGCGGTCCCTACGAGCAGTACTTC
V gene: TRBV28
J gene: TRBJ2-7
D gene: TRBD2
clone size: -

CDR3 protein: CASRIGGGTDTQYF
CDR3 DNA: TGTGCCAGCAGGATTGGGGGAGGGACAGATACGCAGTATTTT
V gene: TRBV6-5
J gene: TRBJ2-3
D gene: TRBD2
clone size: once

CDR3 protein: CASSSPGTSNEQYF
CDR3 DNA: TGTGCCAGCAGCTCCCCCGGGACTAGCAACGAGCAGTACTTC
V gene: TRBV5-6
J gene: TRBJ2-7
D gene: TRBD2
clone size: -

CDR3 protein: CASSFRGDLAKNIQYF
CDR3 DNA: TGTGCCAGCAGTTTCCGCGGAGATTTAGCCAAAAACATTCAGTACTTC
V gene: TRBV28
J gene: TRBJ2-4
D gene: -
clone size: -

CDR3 protein: CASSQRQGRGNTGELFF
CDR3 DNA: TGTGCCAGCAGCCAAAGACAGGGGAGGGGGAACACCGGGGAGCTGTTTTTT
V gene: TRBV7-6
J gene: TRBJ2-2
D gene: -
clone size: -

CDR3 protein: CATSGAGTGKNGYTF
CDR3 DNA: TGTGCCACCAGTGGGGCGGGGACAGGGAAGAATGGCTACACCTTC
V gene: TRBV24-1
J gene: TRBJ1-2
D gene: TRBD1
clone size: -

CDR3 protein: CASNYRAEAFF
CDR3 DNA: TGTGCCAGTAATTACAGGGCTGAAGCTTTCTTT
V gene: TRBV19
J gene: TRBJ1-1
D gene: -
clone size: -

CDR3 protein: CASSLWGGETQYF
CDR3 DNA: TGCGCCAGCAGCCTCTGGGGGGGGGAGACCCAGTACTTC
V gene: TRBV4-3
J gene: TRBJ2-5
D gene: TRBD2
clone size: -

CDR3 protein: CASSDGGGGNTEAFF
CDR3 DNA: TGTGCCAGCAGCGATGGTGGAGGAGGAAACACTGAAGCTTTCTTT
V gene: TRBV7-9
J gene: TRBJ1-1
D gene: -
clone size: -

CDR3 protein: CASSYPGSREQYF
CDR3 DNA: TGTGCCAGCAGTTATCCGGGAAGCCGCGAGCAGTACTTC
V gene: TRBV6-6
J gene: TRBJ2-7
D gene: -
clone size: once

CDR3 protein: CASSQRLAGADTQYF
CDR3 DNA: TGTGCCAGCAGCCAAAGGCTAGCGGGGGCGGATACGCAGTATTTT
V gene: TRBV3-1/TRBV3-2
J gene: TRBJ2-3
D gene: TRBD2
clone size: -

CDR3 protein: CASGTGLDNIQYF
CDR3 DNA: TGTGCTAGTGGTACGGGACTAGACAACATTCAGTACTTC
V gene: TRBV12-5
J gene: TRBJ2-4
D gene: TRBD2
clone size: -

CDR3 protein: CASSPYRAAEKLFF
CDR3 DNA: TGTGCCAGCTCACCTTACAGGGCAGCTGAAAAACTGTTTTTT
V gene: TRBV18
J gene: TRBJ1-4
D gene: -
clone size: -

CDR3 protein: CAWRWGQGSGNTIYF
CDR3 DNA: TGTGCCTGGAGATGGGGCCAGGGCTCTGGAAACACCATATATTTT
V gene: TRBV30
J gene: TRBJ1-3
D gene: -
clone size: -

CDR3 protein: CASSLAGGQIQETQYF
CDR3 DNA: TGTGCCAGCAGCTTAGCGGGGGGACAGATACAAGAGACCCAGTACTTC
V gene: TRBV7-6
J gene: TRBJ2-5
D gene: -
clone size: -

CDR3 protein: CASSPRTPLSYTF
CDR3 DNA: TGTGCCAGCAGCCCACGGACACCCCTAAGCTACACCTTC
V gene: TRBV27
J gene: TRBJ1-2
D gene: -
clone size: -

CDR3 protein: CASSHREGEQYF
CDR3 DNA: TGTGCCAGCAGCCACAGGGAAGGCGAGCAGTACTTC
V gene: TRBV6-5
J gene: TRBJ2-7
D gene: -
clone size: few

CDR3 protein: CSSGDRSTDTQYF
CDR3 DNA: TGCAGCTCGGGGGACAGGAGCACAGATACGCAGTATTTT
V gene: TRBV29-1
J gene: TRBJ2-3
D gene: TRBD1
clone size: -

CDR3 protein: CASSPGLAKETQYF
CDR3 DNA: TGTGCCAGTAGCCCCGGACTAGCGAAGGAGACCCAGTACTTC
V gene: TRBV19
J gene: TRBJ2-5
D gene: TRBD2
clone size: -

CDR3 protein: CASSEKGGGPYNEQFF
CDR3 DNA: TGTGCCAGCAGTGAAAAAGGGGGGGGCCCCTACAATGAGCAGTTCTTC
V gene: TRBV6-1
J gene: TRBJ2-1
D gene: -
clone size: -

CDR3 protein: CASSLGAGGGADTQYF
CDR3 DNA: TGTGCCAGCAGCTTAGGGGCGGGAGGAGGGGCAGATACGCAGTATTTT
V gene: TRBV7-3
J gene: TRBJ2-3
D gene: TRBD2
clone size: -

CDR3 protein: CASGDRAGQPQHF
CDR3 DNA: TGTGCCAGCGGGGACAGGGCGGGTCAGCCCCAGCATTTT
V gene: TRBV12-3/TRBV12-4
J gene: TRBJ1-5
D gene: TRBD1
clone size: -

CDR3 protein: CASSWGDYYEQYF
CDR3 DNA: TGTGCCAGCAGCTGGGGGGACTACTACGAGCAGTACTTC
V gene: TRBV5-6
J gene: TRBJ2-7
D gene: TRBD2
clone size: -

CDR3 protein: CASSSSGGYNEQFF
CDR3 DNA: TGTGCCAGCAGTTCCAGCGGGGGTTACAATGAGCAGTTCTTC
V gene: TRBV28
J gene: TRBJ2-1
D gene: TRBD2
clone size: -

CDR3 protein: CASTPEQREFSEQYF
CDR3 DNA: TGTGCCAGCACCCCGGAACAGCGGGAGTTTAGCGAGCAGTACTTC
V gene: TRBV11-2
J gene: TRBJ2-7
D gene: TRBD2
clone size: -

CDR3 protein: CATQKGVSSTDTQYF
CDR3 DNA: TGTGCCACCCAAAAAGGGGTTTCTAGCACAGATACGCAGTATTTT
V gene: TRBV10-3
J gene: TRBJ2-3
D gene: -
clone size: -

CDR3 protein: CASSERQTNTEAFF
CDR3 DNA: TGTGCCAGCAGTGAACGACAGACGAACACTGAAGCTTTCTTT
V gene: TRBV6-1
J gene: TRBJ1-1
D gene: -
clone size: -

CDR3 protein: CAISQSAESLAKNIQYF
CDR3 DNA: TGTGCCATCAGCCAAAGTGCGGAGTCTCTAGCCAAAAACATTCAGTACTTC
V gene: TRBV10-3
J gene: TRBJ2-4
D gene: -
clone size: -

CDR3 protein: CASSPQDGEQYF
CDR3 DNA: TGTGCCAGCAGCCCCCAGGATGGTGAGCAGTACTTC
V gene: TRBV5-4
J gene: TRBJ2-7
D gene: -
clone size: -

CDR3 protein: CASSHRPPGQGGIETQYF
CDR3 DNA: TGCGCCAGCAGCCACAGGCCCCCGGGACAGGGAGGGATCGAGACCCAGTACTTC
V gene: TRBV4-1
J gene: TRBJ2-5
D gene: TRBD1
clone size: -

CDR3 protein: CASGGTTYGYTF
CDR3 DNA: TGTGCCAGCGGGGGGACCACTTATGGCTACACCTTC
V gene: TRBV2
J gene: TRBJ1-2
D gene: -
clone size: -

CDR3 protein: CASSLAGRDNYGYTF
CDR3 DNA: TGTGCCAGCAGCTTGGCGGGCAGGGATAACTATGGCTACACCTTC
V gene: TRBV5-5
J gene: TRBJ1-2
D gene: -
clone size: -

CDR3 protein: CASRTSGATDTQYF
CDR3 DNA: TGTGCCAGCAGAACTAGCGGGGCCACAGATACGCAGTATTTT
V gene: TRBV6-5
J gene: TRBJ2-3
D gene: TRBD2
clone size: -

CDR3 protein: CAWEQGAAGELFF
CDR3 DNA: TGTGCCTGGGAACAGGGGGCCGCCGGGGAGCTGTTTTTT
V gene: TRBV30
J gene: TRBJ2-2
D gene: TRBD1
clone size: -

CDR3 protein: CASSPRGRVAGIPGSYNEQFF
CDR3 DNA: TGTGCCAGCAGCCCCCGAGGCAGGGTAGCGGGTATCCCGGGCTCCTACAATGAGCAGTTCTTC
V gene: TRBV9
J gene: TRBJ2-1
D gene: TRBD2
clone size: -

CDR3 protein: CASSQDSPGELFF
CDR3 DNA: TGCGCCAGCAGCCAGGACAGCCCCGGGGAGCTGTTTTTT
V gene: TRBV5-1
J gene: TRBJ2-2
D gene: -
clone size: -

CDR3 protein: CASKKGLNSNQPQHF
CDR3 DNA: TGTGCCAGCAAGAAGGGACTTAATAGCAATCAGCCCCAGCATTTT
V gene: TRBV2
J gene: TRBJ1-5
D gene: -
clone size: few

CDR3 protein: CASSPGLALAKNIQYF
CDR3 DNA: TGTGCCAGCTCACCGGGACTAGCGCTAGCCAAAAACATTCAGTACTTC
V gene: TRBV18
J gene: TRBJ2-4
D gene: TRBD2
clone size: -

CDR3 protein: CASGRKKNTEAFF
CDR3 DNA: TGTGCCAGCGGGAGAAAAAAGAACACTGAAGCTTTCTTT
V gene: TRBV6-5
J gene: TRBJ1-1
D gene: -
clone size: -

CDR3 protein: CASSLYGTASGANVLTF
CDR3 DNA: TGTGCCAGCAGCTTGTATGGGACAGCTTCTGGGGCCAACGTCCTGACTTTC
V gene: TRBV5-8
J gene: TRBJ2-6
D gene: TRBD1
clone size: once